This TCR beta chain is drawn from a study of blood T cell repertoires in COVID-19. Study details: Samples representing acute and convalescent COVID-19 were sourced from the United States, Italy and Spain. PBMCs, B-cell-depleted T cells, or T cells provided the cDNA or gDNA that made up the material.

Within the 2 weeks before study entry, each person in the exposed group met a COVID-19 case. Sequencing was performed with immunoSEQ multiplex PCR; in TCRdb, only in-frame clones are kept and a portion is missing. Here the sample spans about 200,000 clones, about 88% being singletons. CDR1 is SGHTS, CDR2 YDEGEE, per germline. This CDR3 region has 18 residues. V trimming: 0 bases; J trimming: 3 bases; junction bases outside the gene matches: 11. Sequenced: PBMCs or T cells enriched from blood (not recorded which). The V call is TRBV5-8, the J call TRBJ1-2; 10 bases agree with TRBD1. The TCR originated in a woman under 40 who had been exposed to COVID-19. The CDR3 DNA follows: TGTGCCAGCAGCTTGGCCGGGACAGGGGCGGCTGGTGACTATGGCTACACCTTC. Amino acid sequence: CASSLAGTGAAGDYGYTF.